This is a list of T cell receptor beta chains from one sample in a study of blood T cell repertoires in COVID-19. Profiling relied on immunoSEQ multiplex PCR, and the TCRdb table lists in-frame clones only, not all of them. The repertoire consists of about 320,000 clones, with 90% occurring once and the leading ten covering around 2.5%. Sequencing input: PBMCs or T cells enriched from blood (not recorded which). Source of these receptors: a man in his 60s who had recovered from COVID-19. Each CDR3 is given with its conserved first and last residue. A D gene is named only where the DNA matches it firmly. Part of the rows lack a size; the others show once, few, many or a class for expanded clones.

J gene	V gene	D gene	clone size	CDR3 protein	CDR3 DNA
TRBJ2-2	TRBV7-2	.	.	CASSFFETGELFF	TGTGCCAGCAGCTTTTTTGAGACCGGGGAGCTGTTTTTT
TRBJ2-1	TRBV7-3	.	.	CASSGPRGEQFF	TGTGCCAGCAGCGGTCCCCGCGGGGAGCAGTTCTTC
TRBJ1-3	TRBV6-6	.	.	CASSYPEGNTIYF	TGTGCCAGCAGTTACCCAGAAGGAAACACCATATATTTT
TRBJ1-4	TRBV6-1	.	.	CASSETLAEAEKLFF	TGTGCCAGCAGTGAAACCCTAGCAGAGGCTGAAAAACTGTTTTTT
TRBJ1-1	TRBV5-1	TRBD1	once	CASRADRGAEAFF	TGCGCCAGTAGGGCGGACAGGGGGGCTGAAGCTTTCTTT
TRBJ1-5	TRBV5-1	TRBD1	.	CASSLGQGADQPQHF	TGCGCCAGCAGCTTGGGACAGGGGGCTGATCAGCCCCAGCATTTT
TRBJ2-1	TRBV4-1	.	.	CASSQVLGDEQFF	TGCGCCAGCAGCCAAGTCCTCGGTGATGAGCAGTTCTTC
TRBJ1-1	TRBV2	.	.	CASSVGGSNTEAFF	TGTGCCAGCAGTGTAGGGGGATCGAACACTGAAGCTTTCTTT
TRBJ2-6	TRBV4-3	TRBD1	.	CASSQDRLSGANVLTF	TGCGCCAGCAGCCAGGACAGGCTCTCTGGGGCCAACGTCCTGACTTTC
TRBJ2-7	TRBV5-5	TRBD1	.	CASSYRDRGGEQYF	TGTGCCAGCAGCTACCGGGACAGGGGTGGTGAGCAGTACTTC
TRBJ1-3	TRBV27	TRBD1	.	CASSLVGQGSGNTIYF	TGTGCCAGCAGCCTAGTCGGACAGGGGTCTGGAAACACCATATATTTT
TRBJ2-3	TRBV9	.	.	CASSVDGPADTQYF	TGTGCCAGCAGCGTGGATGGGCCGGCAGATACGCAGTATTTT
TRBJ1-2	TRBV25-1	.	few	CASSESGPGKGYTF	TGTGCCAGCAGTGAATCCGGGCCAGGGAAGGGCTACACCTTC
TRBJ2-2	TRBV4-1	TRBD1	.	CASSRGQGVTGELFF	TGCGCCAGCAGCCGGGGACAGGGGGTTACCGGGGAGCTGTTTTTT
TRBJ2-2	TRBV11-3	TRBD1	.	CASSSWTGRGNTGELFF	TGTGCCAGCAGCTCATGGACAGGGCGAGGTAACACCGGGGAGCTGTTTTTT
TRBJ2-1	TRBV10-3	TRBD1	.	CATETGTGGNEQFF	TGTGCCACCGAGACCGGGACAGGGGGAAATGAGCAGTTCTTC
TRBJ1-1	TRBV12-3/TRBV12-4	.	.	CASSAQRVEAFF	TGTGCCAGCAGTGCACAACGGGTTGAAGCTTTCTTT
TRBJ1-3	TRBV10-1	.	.	CASRSSPGNTIYF	TGCGCCAGCAGATCGTCCCCTGGAAACACCATATATTTT
TRBJ1-1	TRBV5-1	.	.	CASSVTLLGGQSTEAFF	TGCGCCAGCAGCGTAACCCTCTTAGGGGGTCAGAGCACTGAAGCTTTCTTT
TRBJ2-3	TRBV18	TRBD2	once	CASSRIAGGPPDTQYF	TGTGCCAGCTCACGAATAGCGGGGGGGCCACCAGATACGCAGTATTTT
TRBJ1-1	TRBV25-1	.	.	CASSATVNTEAFF	TGTGCCAGCAGTGCTACAGTGAACACTGAAGCTTTCTTT
TRBJ1-6	TRBV24-1	.	.	CATSESGNSPLHF	TGTGCCACCAGTGAGTCAGGGAATTCACCCCTCCACTTT
TRBJ2-3	TRBV19	TRBD2	.	CASSIPRTSGTDTQYF	TGTGCCAGTAGTATACCTCGGACTAGCGGAACAGATACGCAGTATTTT
TRBJ2-7	TRBV25-1	TRBD1	.	CASSSTDRGDYEQYF	TGTGCCAGCAGTTCCACGGACAGGGGCGACTACGAGCAGTACTTC
TRBJ1-1	TRBV5-1	TRBD1	.	CASSLWQGGNTEAFF	TGCGCCAGCAGCTTGTGGCAGGGGGGGAACACTGAAGCTTTCTTT
TRBJ2-3	TRBV7-2	TRBD2	.	CASSNLAGVWTDTQYF	TGTGCCAGCAGCAACCTAGCGGGGGTTTGGACAGATACGCAGTATTTT
TRBJ1-5	TRBV7-2	.	.	CASSLRGGADQPQHF	TGTGCCAGCAGCTTACGGGGCGGGGCGGATCAGCCCCAGCATTTT
TRBJ2-7	TRBV5-6	TRBD2	.	CASSPGLAGEGGSYEQYF	TGTGCCAGCAGCCCAGGACTAGCGGGAGAGGGAGGTTCCTACGAGCAGTACTTC
TRBJ2-6	TRBV5-8	.	.	CASSSTFDTSGANVLTF	TGTGCCAGCAGCTCAACGTTCGACACCTCTGGGGCCAACGTCCTGACTTTC
TRBJ2-7	TRBV5-1	.	once	CASSPWGNEQYF	TGCGCCAGCAGCCCATGGGGCAACGAGCAGTACTTC
TRBJ1-1	TRBV28	.	.	CASIGGGLMNTEAFF	TGTGCCAGCATAGGGGGAGGGTTAATGAACACTGAAGCTTTCTTT
TRBJ1-6	TRBV5-4	TRBD1	.	CASSLLGQGAFNSPLHF	TGTGCCAGCAGCTTGTTGGGACAGGGGGCCTTCAATTCACCCCTCCACTTT
TRBJ1-1	TRBV5-1	TRBD1	.	CASSSKNRDREAFF	TGCGCCAGCAGCTCGAAAAACCGGGACAGGGAAGCTTTCTTT
TRBJ1-1	TRBV3-1/TRBV3-2	.	.	CASSVQGRGNTEAFF	TGTGCCAGCAGCGTCCAAGGGAGGGGAAACACTGAAGCTTTCTTT
TRBJ1-3	TRBV5-1	.	.	CASSLSGGNTIYF	TGCGCCAGCAGCTTGTCCGGGGGGAACACCATATATTTT
TRBJ1-5	TRBV30	.	once	CAWSLGQSFNQPQHF	TGTGCCTGGAGTCTAGGACAGTCCTTCAATCAGCCCCAGCATTTT
TRBJ1-2	TRBV4-3	TRBD1	.	CASSPQQGATYGYTF	TGCGCCAGCAGCCCTCAACAGGGGGCTACTTATGGCTACACCTTC
TRBJ1-6	TRBV11-2	.	.	CASSLGGARAPLHF	TGTGCCAGCAGCTTGGGGGGGGCCAGGGCACCCCTCCACTTT
TRBJ1-6	TRBV18	.	once	CASSPGLGSPLHF	TGTGCCAGCTCACCAGGACTTGGATCACCCCTCCACTTT
TRBJ1-2	TRBV4-1	.	.	CASSQDGIWARGNYGYTF	TGCGCCAGCAGCCAAGATGGGATTTGGGCGCGGGGGAACTATGGCTACACCTTC
TRBJ2-2	TRBV30	.	.	CAWKEWRDTGELFF	TGTGCCTGGAAAGAGTGGCGGGACACCGGGGAGCTGTTTTTT
TRBJ1-1	TRBV6-5	TRBD1	.	CASKDRVTEAFF	TGTGCCAGCAAGGACAGGGTGACTGAAGCTTTCTTT
TRBJ1-3	TRBV7-9	TRBD1	.	CASSRSRDSGSGNTIYF	TGTGCCAGCAGTCGGTCCCGGGACAGTGGCTCTGGAAACACCATATATTTT
TRBJ2-5	TRBV29-1	TRBD1	.	CSVAASLTGLGETQYF	TGCAGCGTCGCCGCATCACTGACAGGGTTAGGAGAGACCCAGTACTTC
TRBJ1-5	TRBV4-2	TRBD1	.	CASSPGTAYEYSNQPQHF	TGTGCCAGCAGCCCGGGGACAGCTTACGAATATAGCAATCAGCCCCAGCATTTT
TRBJ1-1	TRBV19	TRBD1	.	CASLDRGTEAFF	TGTGCCAGTCTTGACAGGGGCACTGAAGCTTTCTTT